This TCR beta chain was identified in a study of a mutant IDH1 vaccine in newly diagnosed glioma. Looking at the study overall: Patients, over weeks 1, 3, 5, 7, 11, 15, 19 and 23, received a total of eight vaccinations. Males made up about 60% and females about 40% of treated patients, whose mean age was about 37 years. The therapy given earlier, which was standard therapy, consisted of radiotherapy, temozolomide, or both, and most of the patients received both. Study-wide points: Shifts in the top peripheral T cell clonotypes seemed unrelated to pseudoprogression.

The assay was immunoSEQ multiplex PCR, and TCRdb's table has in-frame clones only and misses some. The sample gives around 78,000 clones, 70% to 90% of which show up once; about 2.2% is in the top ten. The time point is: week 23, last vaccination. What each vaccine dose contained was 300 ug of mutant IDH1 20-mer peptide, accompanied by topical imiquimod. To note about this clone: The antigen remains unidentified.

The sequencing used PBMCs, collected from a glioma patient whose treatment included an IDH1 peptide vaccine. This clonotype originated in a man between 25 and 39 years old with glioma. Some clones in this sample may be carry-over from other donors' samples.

The CDR3 protein is CASSSPRGTEAFF. The CDR3 nucleotides are TGTGCCAGCAGCTCCCCGCGGGGCACTGAAGCTTTCTTT. The chain uses TRBV5-8 and TRBJ1-1; no firm D call. V lost 3 bases and J lost 4, with 10 bases in between. The CDR3 sequence is 13 residues long. Per the germline V gene, CDR1 is SGHTS and CDR2 is YDEGEE.